The entry below gives a single TCR beta chain sequence along with its context. Its antigen is as yet unknown. This record comes from a study of cytomegalovirus exposure and HLA in healthy donors. Overall study findings and caveats: TCR beta V segments were, for the most part, productive about 87% or about 30% of the time in an earlier analysis. Trimming of TCR beta V- and J-genes showed a link, identified in a later analysis, to a missense DCLRE1C variant. Near-uniform donor sequencing depth was presumed by presence/absence analyses. More clonal expansion characterized HLA-associated TCR beta chains than equally common others in a later analysis.

PCR primers comprised 60 Vbeta and 13 Jbeta primers. Assay: immunoSEQ multiplex PCR; the TCRdb copy retains only in-frame clones and omits some. The sample includes approximately 120,000 clones. The sequence derives from a man between 18 and 35 years old in good health and CMV-seronegative. The sequenced sample was PBMCs.

CDR3 DNA: TGTGCCAGCAGCGTGGGGGGGACAGGGGGCTACAATGAGCAGTTCTTC. Translated: CASSVGGTGGYNEQFF. The chain employs TRBV5-4 and TRBJ2-1; 11 bases are a match to TRBD1. J lost 3 bases, V lost 4 bases, and 6 bases had no gene match. Germline lookup yields CDR1 SGHNT and CDR2 YYREEE (reference sequence). CDR3 length: 16 amino acids.